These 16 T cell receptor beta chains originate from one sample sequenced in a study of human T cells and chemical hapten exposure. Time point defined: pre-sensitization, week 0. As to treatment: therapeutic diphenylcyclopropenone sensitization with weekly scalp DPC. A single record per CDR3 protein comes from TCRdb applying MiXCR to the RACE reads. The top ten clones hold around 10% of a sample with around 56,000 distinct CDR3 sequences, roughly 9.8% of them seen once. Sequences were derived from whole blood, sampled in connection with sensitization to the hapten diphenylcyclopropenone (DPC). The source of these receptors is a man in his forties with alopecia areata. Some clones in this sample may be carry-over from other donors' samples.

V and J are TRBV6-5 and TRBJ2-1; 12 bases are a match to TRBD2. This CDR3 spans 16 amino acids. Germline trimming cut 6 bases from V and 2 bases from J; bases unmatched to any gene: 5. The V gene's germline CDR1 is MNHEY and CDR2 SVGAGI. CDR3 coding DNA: TGTGCCAGCAGACCGCGGACTAGCGGGACCTACAATGAGCAGTTCTTC. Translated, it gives CASRPRTSGTYNEQFF.

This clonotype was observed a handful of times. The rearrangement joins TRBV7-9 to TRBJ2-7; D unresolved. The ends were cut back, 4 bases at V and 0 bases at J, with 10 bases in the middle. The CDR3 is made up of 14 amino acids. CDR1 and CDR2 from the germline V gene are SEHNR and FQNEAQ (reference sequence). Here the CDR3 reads CASSSSKRSYEQYF. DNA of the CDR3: TGTGCCAGCAGCTCATCGAAACGCTCCTACGAGCAGTACTTC.

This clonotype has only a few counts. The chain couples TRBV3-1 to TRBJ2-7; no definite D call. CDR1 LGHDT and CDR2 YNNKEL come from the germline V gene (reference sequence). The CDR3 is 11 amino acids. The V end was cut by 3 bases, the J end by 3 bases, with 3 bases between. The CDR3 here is CASSHFYEQYF. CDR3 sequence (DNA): TGTGCCAGCAGCCACTTCTACGAGCAGTACTTC.

The CDR3: CASSPSGGSGNTIYF. The CDR3 bases are TGTGCCAGCAGCCCCTCGGGGGGTTCTGGAAACACCATATATTTT. V and J are TRBV7-7 and TRBJ1-3, with D perhaps TRBD1 (5 bases). V lost 5 bases and J 1 base, leaving 12 bases between the germline ends. CDR3 length: 15 amino acids. The V gene's germline CDR1 is SSHAT and CDR2 FNYEAQ (reference sequence).

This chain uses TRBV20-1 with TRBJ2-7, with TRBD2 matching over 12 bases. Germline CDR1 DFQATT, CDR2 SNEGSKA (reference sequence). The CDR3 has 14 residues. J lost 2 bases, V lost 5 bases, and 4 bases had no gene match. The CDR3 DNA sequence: TGCAGTGCTCCGCTAGCGGGAGGGGCCTACGAGCAGTACTTC. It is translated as CSAPLAGGAYEQYF.

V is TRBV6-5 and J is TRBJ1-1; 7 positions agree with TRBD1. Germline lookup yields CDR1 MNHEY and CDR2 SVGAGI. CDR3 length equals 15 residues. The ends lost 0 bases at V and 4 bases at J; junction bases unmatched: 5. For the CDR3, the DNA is TGTGCCAGCAGTTACTCGAACAGGGGATCCACTGAAGCTTTCTTT. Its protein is CASSYSNRGSTEAFF.

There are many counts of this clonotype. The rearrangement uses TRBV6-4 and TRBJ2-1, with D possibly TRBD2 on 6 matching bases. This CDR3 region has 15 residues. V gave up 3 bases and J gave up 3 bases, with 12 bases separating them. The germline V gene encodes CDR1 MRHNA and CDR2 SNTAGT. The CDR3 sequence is CASSEDGSGYNEQFF. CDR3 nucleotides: TGTGCCAGCAGTGAGGACGGGAGCGGCTACAATGAGCAGTTCTTC.

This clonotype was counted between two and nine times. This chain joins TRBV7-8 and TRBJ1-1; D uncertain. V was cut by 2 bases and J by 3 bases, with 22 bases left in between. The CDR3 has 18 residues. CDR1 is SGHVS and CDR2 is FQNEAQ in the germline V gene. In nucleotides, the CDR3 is TGTGCCAGCAGCTTACCTCTCCAAAGTCTAAAGAGGTACACTGAAGCTTTCTTT. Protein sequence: CASSLPLQSLKRYTEAFF.

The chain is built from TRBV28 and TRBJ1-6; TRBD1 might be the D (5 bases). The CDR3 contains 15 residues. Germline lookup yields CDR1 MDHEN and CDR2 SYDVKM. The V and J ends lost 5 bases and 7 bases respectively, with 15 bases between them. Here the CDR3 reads CASSPSDGTNSPLHF. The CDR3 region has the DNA TGTGCCAGCAGTCCATCGGATGGGACGAATTCACCCCTCCACTTT.

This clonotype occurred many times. DNA for the CDR3: TGTGCCAGCAGTTACTCCGAATCCGGGACATTAGCCAAAAACATTCAGTACTTC. Its translation: CASSYSESGTLAKNIQYF. The chain recombines TRBV6-2 or TRBV6-3 with TRBJ2-4; D possibly corresponds to TRBD1 (6 bases). Germline V gives CDR1 MNHEY, CDR2 SVGEGT. Trimming took 0 bases from V and 0 from J, leaving 15 bases between them. The CDR3 sequence is 18 residues long.

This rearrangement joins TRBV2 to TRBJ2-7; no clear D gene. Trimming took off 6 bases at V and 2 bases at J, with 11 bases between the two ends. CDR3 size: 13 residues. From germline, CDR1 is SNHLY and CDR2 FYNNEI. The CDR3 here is CASRRPFAYEQYF. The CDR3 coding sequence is TGTGCCAGCAGGCGACCCTTCGCCTACGAGCAGTACTTC.

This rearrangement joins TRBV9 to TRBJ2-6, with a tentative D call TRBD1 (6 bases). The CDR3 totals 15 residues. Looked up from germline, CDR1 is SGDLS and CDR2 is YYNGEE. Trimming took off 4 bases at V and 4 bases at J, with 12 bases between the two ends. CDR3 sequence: CASSSQGTGANVLTF. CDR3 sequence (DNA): TGTGCCAGCAGCTCACAGGGTACAGGGGCCAACGTCCTGACTTTC.

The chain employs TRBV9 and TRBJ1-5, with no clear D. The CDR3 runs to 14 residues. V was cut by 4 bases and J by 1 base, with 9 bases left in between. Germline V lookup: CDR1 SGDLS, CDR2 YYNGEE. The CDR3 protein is CASSLGLSNQPQHF. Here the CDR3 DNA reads TGTGCCAGCAGCCTAGGACTGAGCAATCAGCCCCAGCATTTT.

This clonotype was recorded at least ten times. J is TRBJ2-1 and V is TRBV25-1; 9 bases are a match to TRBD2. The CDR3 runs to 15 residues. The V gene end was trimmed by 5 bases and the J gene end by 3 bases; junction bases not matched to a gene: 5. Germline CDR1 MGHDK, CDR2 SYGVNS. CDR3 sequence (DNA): TGTGCCAGCAGTTGGCTAGCGGGAAACTACAATGAGCAGTTCTTC. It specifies CASSWLAGNYNEQFF.

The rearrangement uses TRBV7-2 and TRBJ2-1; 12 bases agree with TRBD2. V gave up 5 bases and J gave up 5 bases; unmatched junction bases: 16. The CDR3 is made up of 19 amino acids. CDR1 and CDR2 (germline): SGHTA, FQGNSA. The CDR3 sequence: CASSPAGTSGPGGNNEQFF. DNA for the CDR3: TGTGCCAGCAGCCCCGCCGGGACTAGCGGGCCCGGGGGGAACAATGAGCAGTTCTTC. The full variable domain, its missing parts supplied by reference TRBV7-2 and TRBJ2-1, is GAGVSQSPSNKVTEKGKDVELRCDPISGHTALYWYRQSLGQGLEFLIYFQGNSAPDKSGLPSDRFSAERTGGSVSTLTIQRTQQEDSAVYLCASSPAGTSGPGGNNEQFFGPGTRLTVL.

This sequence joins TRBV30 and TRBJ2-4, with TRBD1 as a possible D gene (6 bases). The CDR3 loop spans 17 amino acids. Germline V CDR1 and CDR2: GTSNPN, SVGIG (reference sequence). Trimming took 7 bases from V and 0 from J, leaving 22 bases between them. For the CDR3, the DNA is TGTGCCTTAACACAGGGCCCCTACCAAGGAGCCAAAAACATTCAGTACTTC. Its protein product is CALTQGPYQGAKNIQYF.